These 18 T cell receptor beta chains came from one sample sequenced in a study of OX40 agonist ivuxolimab in advanced cancers. The receptor library was made with the immunoSEQ multiplex PCR assay. Not all clones reach the TCRdb copy of this immuneACCESS table, which keeps in-frame sequences only. Checked studies attribute under half of the gap to unresolved V genes and leave the rest unexplained. Counted in this sample were tens of thousands of clones; 84% of them appeared once. 1.5% to 2% of the sample comes from the top ten. The source material was CD4+ or CD8+ T cells sorted from blood, sampled in a trial of the OX40 agonist ivuxolimab. These receptors were obtained from an adult with an advanced solid tumor such as melanoma, head and neck, liver or kidney cancer.

This sequence joins TRBV28 and TRBJ2-7; D may be TRBD2 (5 bases). Trimming pared 1 base from V and 1 base from J, leaving 8 bases between. Germline V lookup: CDR1 MDHEN, CDR2 SYDVKM. CDR3 length: 14 amino acids. The CDR3 sequence: CASSLSGNSYEQYF. The CDR3 DNA reads TGTGCCAGCAGTTTATCGGGAAATTCCTACGAGCAGTACTTC.

This chain links TRBV11-2 with TRBJ2-1; D is perhaps TRBD2 (5 bases). CDR1 is SGHAT, CDR2 FQNNGV, per germline. The CDR3 is 11 amino acids. V lost 3 bases, J lost 8 bases, and 5 bases lay in between. CDR3 sequence reads: CASSLRDEQFF. Written as DNA, the CDR3 is TGTGCCAGCAGCTTGAGGGATGAGCAGTTCTTC.

V usage is TRBV7-8 and J usage is TRBJ2-7; D uncertain. V lost 4 bases and J 3 bases, leaving 19 bases between the germline ends. CDR1 is SGHVS, CDR2 FQNEAQ, per germline. CDR3 length: 16 residues. In DNA form, the CDR3 reads TGTGCCAGCAGCTGGGCCCGAAAGGCAGAAAACTACGAGCAGTACTTC. Protein: CASSWARKAENYEQYF.

The chain recombines TRBV7-2 with TRBJ2-3, with D maybe TRBD2 (5 bases). Germline-derived CDR1 and CDR2 are SGHTA and FQGNSA. V was cut by 5 bases and J by 5 bases, with 20 bases left in between. CDR3 length: 16 residues. CDR3 amino acids: CASSPYSGTRGDTQYF. The CDR3 region has the DNA TGTGCCAGCAGCCCATATTCGGGCACCCGGGGAGATACGCAGTATTTT.

The rearrangement links TRBV5-1 to TRBJ1-1; no clear D gene. With 4 bases removed from V and 2 bases from J, the gap between germline ends came to 3 bases. CDR3 length: 11 amino acids. Germline CDR1 reads SGHRS; CDR2 reads YFSETQ. For the CDR3, the DNA is TGCGCCAGCAGCCAAAACACTGAAGCTTTCTTT. It yields the protein CASSQNTEAFF.

This clone has a handful of counts. The V call is TRBV28, the J call TRBJ2-2; D gene uncertain. Deletions cut 2 bases from V and 6 bases from J, with 13 bases between. The CDR3 totals 15 residues. CDR1 is MDHEN, CDR2 SYDVKM, per germline. The CDR3 DNA sequence: TGTGCCAGCAGTTTAGCCTACGGAGATTCCGGGGAGCTGTTTTTT. This sequence encodes CASSLAYGDSGELFF.

This chain links TRBV30 with TRBJ1-6, with TRBD1 matching over 9 bases. CDR3 length: 15 amino acids. Unmatched junction bases numbered 3, after V lost 1 base and J lost 5 bases. CDR1 and CDR2 (germline): GTSNPN, SVGIG (reference sequence). CDR3 in DNA: TGTGCCTGGAGTGCCGACAGGGGGAATAATTCACCCCTCCACTTT. Translation: CAWSADRGNNSPLHF. Variable domain in full (rest from reference TRBV30 and TRBJ1-6): SQTIHQWPATLVQPVGSPLSLECTVEGTSNPNLYWYRQAAGRGLQLLFYSVGIGQISSEVPQNLSASRPQDRQFILSSKKLLLSDSGFYLCAWSADRGNNSPLHFGNGTRLTVT.

V is TRBV28 and J is TRBJ2-5; D perhaps matches TRBD2 (6 bases). CDR1 and CDR2 from the germline V gene are MDHEN and SYDVKM. With 7 bases removed from V and 3 bases from J, the gap between germline ends came to 12 bases. This CDR3 has 13 residues. The CDR3: CASIGGREETQYF. For the CDR3, the DNA is TGTGCCAGCATCGGGGGACGAGAAGAGACCCAGTACTTC.

This clone was detected once. The chain combines TRBV6-5 with TRBJ2-3; D unclear. The V end was cut by 5 bases, the J end by 5 bases, with 8 bases between. Germline V gives CDR1 MNHEY, CDR2 SVGAGI. This CDR3 is built from 12 residues. CDR3 DNA sequence: TGTGCCAGCAGTCGCTGGGGAGATACGCAGTATTTT. This sequence encodes CASSRWGDTQYF.

The rearrangement links TRBV28 to TRBJ1-5; D perhaps matches TRBD1 (5 bases). Germline V gene data show CDR1 as MDHEN and CDR2 as SYDVKM. The V gene lost 6 bases and the J gene lost 5 bases, with 14 bases spanning the gap. The CDR3 has 14 residues. The CDR3 here is CASSPPSTDQPQHF. The DNA of the CDR3 is TGTGCCAGCAGCCCACCCTCGACAGATCAGCCCCAGCATTTT.

The gene calls are TRBV5-1 and TRBJ1-1; D remains unclear. V lost 4 bases to trimming and J lost 5 bases, with 9 bases between them. The germline V gene encodes CDR1 SGHRS and CDR2 YFSETQ. The CDR3 is made up of 12 amino acids. The chain's CDR3 is CASSPDSTEAFF. The CDR3 DNA follows: TGCGCCAGCAGCCCTGATTCGACTGAAGCTTTCTTT.

The rearrangement joins TRBV7-9 to TRBJ1-2; a weak D match, TRBD1 (5 bases). The CDR3 is 13 amino acids. CDR1 is SEHNR and CDR2 is FQNEAQ in the germline V gene (reference sequence). Between the trimmed V and J ends, which lost 5 bases and 8 bases, there was a span of 15 bases. The DNA for the CDR3 is TGTGCCAGCAGCGAAGAAGGGGTCACAGGCTACACCTTC. It translates to CASSEEGVTGYTF.

The genes are TRBV10-1 and TRBJ2-1; D is ambiguous. The CDR3 has 12 amino acids. Deletions cut 5 bases from V and 9 bases from J, with 11 bases between. The germline gives CDR1 WNHNN, CDR2 SYGVQD (reference sequence). This CDR3 is CASSSQLGEQFF. The CDR3 nucleotides read TGCGCCAGCAGTTCCCAGTTGGGTGAGCAGTTCTTC.

This sequence joins TRBV18 and TRBJ2-7; TRBD1 agrees at 12 bases. CDR3 length: 15 residues. Trimming took 3 bases from V and 5 from J; bases not matched to a gene: 5. Germline CDR1 is KGHSH and CDR2 is LQKENI. The CDR3 protein is CASSPFGTGGDEQYF. The DNA for the CDR3 is TGTGCCAGCTCACCCTTCGGGACAGGGGGCGACGAGCAGTACTTC.

This CDR3 is CASRRGLAEEETQYF. Written as DNA, the CDR3 is TGCGCCAGCAGACGAGGACTAGCTGAGGAAGAGACCCAGTACTTC. J is TRBJ2-5 and V is TRBV5-1; 8 bases agree with TRBD2. CDR1 is SGHRS and CDR2 is YFSETQ in the germline V gene. J gave up 3 bases and V 5 bases, and 9 bases lay outside the gene matches. The CDR3 is made up of 15 amino acids.

The rearrangement uses TRBV29-1 and TRBJ2-2; 8 nucleotides match TRBD1. V was pared by 6 bases and J by 3 bases, with 12 bases of the junction left unmatched. The CDR3 is 16 amino acids. Germline CDR1 SQVTM, CDR2 ANQGSEA. The CDR3 spells CSVPAQGAMDTGELFF. CDR3 DNA: TGCAGCGTCCCTGCCCAGGGGGCGATGGACACCGGGGAGCTGTTTTTT.

V gene TRBV10-3 combines with J gene TRBJ2-7, with D hard to call. CDR1 and CDR2 from the germline V gene are ENHRY and SYGVKD. This CDR3 is 11 amino acids long. Trimming stripped 4 bases from V and 2 bases from J, with 3 bases between. CDR3 sequence (DNA): TGTGCCATCAGTGGTACCTACGAGCAGTACTTC. It specifies CAISGTYEQYF.

This clone has more than one count but fewer than ten. The chain couples TRBV7-2 to TRBJ2-3; D possibly matches TRBD1 or TRBD2 (6 bases each). The length of the CDR3 is 13 residues. CDR1 is SGHTA, CDR2 FQGNSA, per germline. V lost 7 bases to trimming and J lost 6 bases, with 14 bases between them. The CDR3, as DNA: TGTGCCAGCATCATCTCGGGGGCGGATACGCAGTATTTT. This encodes CASIISGADTQYF.